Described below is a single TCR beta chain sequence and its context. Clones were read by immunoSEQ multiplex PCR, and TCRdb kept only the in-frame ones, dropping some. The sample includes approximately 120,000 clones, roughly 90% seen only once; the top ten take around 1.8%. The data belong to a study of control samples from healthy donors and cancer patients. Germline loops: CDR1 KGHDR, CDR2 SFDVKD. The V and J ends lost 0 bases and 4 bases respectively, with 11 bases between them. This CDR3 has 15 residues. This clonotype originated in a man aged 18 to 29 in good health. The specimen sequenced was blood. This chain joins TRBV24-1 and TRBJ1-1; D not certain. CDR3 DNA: TGTGCCACCAGTGATTTGCTGGGTGGGCGCACTGAAGCTTTCTTT. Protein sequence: CATSDLLGGRTEAFF.